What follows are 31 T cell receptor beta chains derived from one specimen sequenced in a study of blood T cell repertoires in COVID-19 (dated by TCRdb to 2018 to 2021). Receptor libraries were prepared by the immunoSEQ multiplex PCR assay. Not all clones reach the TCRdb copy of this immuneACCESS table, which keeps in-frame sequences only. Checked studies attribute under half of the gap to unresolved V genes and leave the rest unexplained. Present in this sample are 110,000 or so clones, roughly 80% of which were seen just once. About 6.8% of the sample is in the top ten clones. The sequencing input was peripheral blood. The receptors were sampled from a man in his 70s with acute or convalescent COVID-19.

Here the CDR3 reads CASSSSKTGGTIYF. Here the CDR3 DNA reads TGTGCCAGCAGTTCCTCAAAGACCGGCGGCACCATATATTTT. The chain combines TRBV28 with TRBJ1-3; D unclear. The CDR3 consists of 14 residues. Germline CDR1 is MDHEN and CDR2 is SYDVKM. The V end was cut by 4 bases, the J end by 9 bases, with 16 bases between.

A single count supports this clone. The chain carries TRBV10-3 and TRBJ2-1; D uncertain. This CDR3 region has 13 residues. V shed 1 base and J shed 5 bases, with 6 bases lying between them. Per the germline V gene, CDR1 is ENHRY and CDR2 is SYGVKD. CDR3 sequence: CAISELGDNEQFF. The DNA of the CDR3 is TGTGCCATCAGTGAGTTAGGAGACAATGAGCAGTTCTTC.

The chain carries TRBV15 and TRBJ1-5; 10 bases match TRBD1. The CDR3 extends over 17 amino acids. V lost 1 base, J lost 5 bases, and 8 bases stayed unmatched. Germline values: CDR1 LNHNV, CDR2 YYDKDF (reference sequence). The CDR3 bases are TGTGCCACCAGCAGAGCCTACCGGGGACAGGGGTATCAGCCCCAGCATTTT. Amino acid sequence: CATSRAYRGQGYQPQHF.

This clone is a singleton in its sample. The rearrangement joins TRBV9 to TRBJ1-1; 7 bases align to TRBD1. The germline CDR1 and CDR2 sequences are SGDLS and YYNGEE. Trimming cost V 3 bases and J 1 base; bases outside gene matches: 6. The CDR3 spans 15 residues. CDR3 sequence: CASSDRQGTNTEAFF. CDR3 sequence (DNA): TGTGCCAGCAGCGACCGACAGGGTACGAACACTGAAGCTTTCTTT.

Here the CDR3 reads CASGLAGGDTQYF. The CDR3 DNA follows: TGTGCCAGCGGACTAGCGGGGGGGGATACGCAGTATTTT. The chain carries TRBV12-3 or TRBV12-4 and TRBJ2-3; TRBD2 agrees at 15 bases. V dropped 8 bases and J dropped 6; count of bases not matched to a gene: 0. CDR3 length: 13 amino acids.

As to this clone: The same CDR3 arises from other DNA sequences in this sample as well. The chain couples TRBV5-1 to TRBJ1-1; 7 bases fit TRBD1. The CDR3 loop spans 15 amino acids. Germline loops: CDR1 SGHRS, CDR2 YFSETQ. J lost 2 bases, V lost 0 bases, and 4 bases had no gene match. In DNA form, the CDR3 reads TGCGCCAGCAGCTTGGGTCAGGGGGTTAACACTGAAGCTTTCTTT. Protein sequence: CASSLGQGVNTEAFF. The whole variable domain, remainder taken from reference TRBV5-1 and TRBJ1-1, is KAGVTQTPRYLIKTRGQQVTLSCSPISGHRSVSWYQQTPGQGLQFLFEYFSETQRNKGNFPGRFSGRQFSNSRSEMNVSTLELGDSALYLCASSLGQGVNTEAFFGQGTRLTVV.

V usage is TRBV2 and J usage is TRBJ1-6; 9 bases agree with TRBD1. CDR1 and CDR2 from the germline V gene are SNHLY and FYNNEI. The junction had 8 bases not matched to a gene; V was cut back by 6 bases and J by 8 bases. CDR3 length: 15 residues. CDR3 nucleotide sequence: TGTGCCAGCAGGTCACAGGGGGCCTTTGATTCACCCCTCCACTTT. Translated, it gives CASRSQGAFDSPLHF.

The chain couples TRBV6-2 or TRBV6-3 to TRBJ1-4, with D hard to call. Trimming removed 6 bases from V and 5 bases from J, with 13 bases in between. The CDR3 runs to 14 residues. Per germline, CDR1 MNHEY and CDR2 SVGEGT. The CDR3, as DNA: TGTGCCAGCAGCCCCGTCCGGGGAAATGAAAAACTGTTTTTT. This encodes CASSPVRGNEKLFF.

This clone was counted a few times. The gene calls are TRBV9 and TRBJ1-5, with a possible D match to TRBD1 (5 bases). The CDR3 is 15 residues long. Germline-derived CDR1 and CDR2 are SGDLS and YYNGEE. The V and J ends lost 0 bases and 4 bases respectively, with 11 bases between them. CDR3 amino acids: CASSVGFRQNQPQHF. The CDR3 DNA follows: TGTGCCAGCAGCGTAGGGTTCCGACAGAATCAGCCCCAGCATTTT.

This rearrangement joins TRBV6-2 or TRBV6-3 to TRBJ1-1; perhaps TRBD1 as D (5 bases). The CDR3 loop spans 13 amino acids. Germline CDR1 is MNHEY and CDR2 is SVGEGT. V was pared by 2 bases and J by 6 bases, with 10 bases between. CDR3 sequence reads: CASSYPTGAEAFF. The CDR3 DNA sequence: TGTGCCAGCAGTTACCCCACGGGGGCTGAAGCTTTCTTT.

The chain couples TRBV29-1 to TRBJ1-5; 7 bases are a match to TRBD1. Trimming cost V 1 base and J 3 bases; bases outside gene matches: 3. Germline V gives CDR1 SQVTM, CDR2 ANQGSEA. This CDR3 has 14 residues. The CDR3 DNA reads TGCAGCGTTGAAGGAGGGGGCCCCAATCAGCCCCAGCATTTT. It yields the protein CSVEGGGPNQPQHF.

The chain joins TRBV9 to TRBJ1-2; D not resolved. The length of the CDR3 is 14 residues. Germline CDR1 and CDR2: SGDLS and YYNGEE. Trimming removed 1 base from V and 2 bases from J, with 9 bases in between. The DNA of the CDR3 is TGTGCCAGCAGCGTAAGCCCCTCGAACTATGGCTACACCTTC. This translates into CASSVSPSNYGYTF.

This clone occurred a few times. Here the CDR3 reads CASSQAVAGEPLHF. Here the CDR3 DNA reads TGTGCCAGCAGCCAAGCTGTCGCCGGGGAACCCCTCCACTTT. The genes are TRBV3-1 (or the pseudogene TRBV3-2) and TRBJ1-6; D remains unclear. The CDR3 has 14 residues. The V gene lost 1 base and the J gene lost 12 bases, with 13 bases spanning the gap. Germline V gene sequence: CDR1 LGHDT, CDR2 YNNKEL (reference sequence).

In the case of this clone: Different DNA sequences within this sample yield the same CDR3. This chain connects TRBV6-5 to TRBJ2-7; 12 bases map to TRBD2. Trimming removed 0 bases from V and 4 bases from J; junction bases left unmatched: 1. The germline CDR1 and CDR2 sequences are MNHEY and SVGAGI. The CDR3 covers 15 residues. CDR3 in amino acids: CASSYSTSGGYEQYF. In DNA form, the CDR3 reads TGTGCCAGCAGTTACTCGACTAGCGGGGGATACGAGCAGTACTTC.

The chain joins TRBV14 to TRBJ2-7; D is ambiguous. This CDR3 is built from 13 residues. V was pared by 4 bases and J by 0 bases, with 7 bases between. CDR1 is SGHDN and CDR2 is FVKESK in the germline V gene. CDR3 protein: CASSPESSYEQYF. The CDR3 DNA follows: TGTGCCAGCAGCCCAGAGAGCTCCTACGAGCAGTACTTC. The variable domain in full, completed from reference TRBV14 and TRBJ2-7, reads EAGVTQFPSHSVIEKGQTVTLRCDPISGHDNLYWYRRVMGKEIKFLLHFVKESKQDESGMPNNRFLAERTGGTYSTLKVQPAELEDSGVYFCASSPESSYEQYFGPGTRLTVT.

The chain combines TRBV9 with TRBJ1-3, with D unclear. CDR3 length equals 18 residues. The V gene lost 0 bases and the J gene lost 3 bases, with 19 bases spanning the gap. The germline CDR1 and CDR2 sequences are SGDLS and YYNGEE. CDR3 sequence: CASSVAASEGANGNTIYF. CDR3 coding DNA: TGTGCCAGCAGCGTAGCAGCCTCAGAGGGAGCTAATGGAAACACCATATATTTT.

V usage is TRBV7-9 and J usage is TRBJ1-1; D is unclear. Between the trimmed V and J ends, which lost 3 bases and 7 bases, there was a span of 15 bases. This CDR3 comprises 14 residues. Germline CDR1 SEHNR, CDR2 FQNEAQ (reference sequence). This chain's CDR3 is CASSLVVGIGEAFF. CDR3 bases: TGTGCCAGCAGCTTGGTCGTGGGCATCGGTGAAGCTTTCTTT.

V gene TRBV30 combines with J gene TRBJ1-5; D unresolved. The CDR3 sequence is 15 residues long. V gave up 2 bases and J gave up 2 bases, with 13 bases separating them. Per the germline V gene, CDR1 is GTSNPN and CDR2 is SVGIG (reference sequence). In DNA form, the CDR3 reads TGTGCCTGGAGTATAGGGAGCTCGGGCAATCAGCCCCAGCATTTT. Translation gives CAWSIGSSGNQPQHF.

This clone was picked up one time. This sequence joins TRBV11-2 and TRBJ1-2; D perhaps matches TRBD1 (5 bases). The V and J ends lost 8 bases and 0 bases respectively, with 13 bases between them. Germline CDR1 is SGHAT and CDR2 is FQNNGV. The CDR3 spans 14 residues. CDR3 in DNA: TGTGCCAGCGGTCCGGGGGGGACTAACTATGGCTACACCTTC. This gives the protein CASGPGGTNYGYTF.

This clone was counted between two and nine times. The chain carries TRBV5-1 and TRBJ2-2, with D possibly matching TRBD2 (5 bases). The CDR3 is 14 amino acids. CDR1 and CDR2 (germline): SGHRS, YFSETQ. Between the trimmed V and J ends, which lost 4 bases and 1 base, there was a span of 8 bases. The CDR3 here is CASSPSGNTGELFF. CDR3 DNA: TGCGCCAGCAGCCCGAGCGGGAACACCGGGGAGCTGTTTTTT.

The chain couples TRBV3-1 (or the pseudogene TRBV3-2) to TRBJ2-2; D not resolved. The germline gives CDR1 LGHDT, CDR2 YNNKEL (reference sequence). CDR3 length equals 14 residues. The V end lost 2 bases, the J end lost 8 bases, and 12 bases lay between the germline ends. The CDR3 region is CASSQSGDRGELFF. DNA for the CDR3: TGTGCCAGCAGCCAATCCGGAGATCGGGGGGAGCTGTTTTTT.

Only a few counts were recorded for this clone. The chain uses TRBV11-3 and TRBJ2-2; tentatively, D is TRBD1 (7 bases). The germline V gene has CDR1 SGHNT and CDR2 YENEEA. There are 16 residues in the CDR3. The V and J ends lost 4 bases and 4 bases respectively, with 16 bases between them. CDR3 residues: CASSSATGRSTGELFF. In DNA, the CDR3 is TGTGCCAGCAGCTCCGCGACAGGGAGGAGCACCGGGGAGCTGTTTTTT.

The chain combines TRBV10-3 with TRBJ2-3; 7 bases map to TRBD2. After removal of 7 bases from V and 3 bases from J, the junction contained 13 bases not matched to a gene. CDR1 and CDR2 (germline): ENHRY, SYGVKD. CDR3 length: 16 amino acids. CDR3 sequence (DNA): TGTGCCATCACCCCCGGGGCTAGCGGAGATACAGATACGCAGTATTTT. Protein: CAITPGASGDTDTQYF.

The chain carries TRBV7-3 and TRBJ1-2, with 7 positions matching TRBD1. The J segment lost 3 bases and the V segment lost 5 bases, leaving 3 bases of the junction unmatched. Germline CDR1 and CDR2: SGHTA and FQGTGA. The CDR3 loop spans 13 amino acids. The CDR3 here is CASSPGQDYGYTF. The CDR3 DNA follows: TGTGCCAGCAGCCCTGGACAGGACTATGGCTACACCTTC.

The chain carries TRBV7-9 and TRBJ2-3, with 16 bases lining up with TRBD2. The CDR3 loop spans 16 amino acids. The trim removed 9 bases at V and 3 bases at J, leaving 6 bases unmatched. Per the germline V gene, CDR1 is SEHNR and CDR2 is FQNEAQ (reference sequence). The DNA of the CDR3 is TGTGCCAGGGACCTGGGACTAGCGGGGGGGACAGATACGCAGTATTTT. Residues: CARDLGLAGGTDTQYF.

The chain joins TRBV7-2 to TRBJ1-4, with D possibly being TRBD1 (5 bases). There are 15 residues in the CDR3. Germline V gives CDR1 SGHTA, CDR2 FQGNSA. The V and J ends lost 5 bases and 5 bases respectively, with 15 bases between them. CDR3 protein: CASSRSLGGNEKLFF. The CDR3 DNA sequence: TGTGCCAGCAGCCGTAGCTTGGGGGGGAATGAAAAACTGTTTTTT.

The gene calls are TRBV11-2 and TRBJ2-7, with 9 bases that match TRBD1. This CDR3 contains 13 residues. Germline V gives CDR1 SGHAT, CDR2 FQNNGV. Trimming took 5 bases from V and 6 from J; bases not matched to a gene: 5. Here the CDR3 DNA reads TGTGCCAGCAGCCGACAGGGGGTCTCCGAGCAGTACTTC. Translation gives CASSRQGVSEQYF.

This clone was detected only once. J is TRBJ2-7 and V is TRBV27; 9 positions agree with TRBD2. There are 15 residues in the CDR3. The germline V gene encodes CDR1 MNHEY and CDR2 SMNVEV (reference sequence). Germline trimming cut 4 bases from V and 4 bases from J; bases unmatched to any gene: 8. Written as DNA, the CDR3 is TGTGCCAGCAGTTCGCGGGAGGGCCTTAAGTACGAGCAGTACTTC. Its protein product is CASSSREGLKYEQYF.

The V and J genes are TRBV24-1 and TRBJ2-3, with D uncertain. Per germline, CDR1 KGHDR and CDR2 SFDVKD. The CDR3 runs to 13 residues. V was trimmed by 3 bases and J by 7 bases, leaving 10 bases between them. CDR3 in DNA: TGTGCCACCAGTGATCGGTACCCCAATACGCAGTATTTT. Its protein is CATSDRYPNTQYF.

CDR3 DNA sequence: TGTGCCAGCAGTGGACAGCCCATGAACACTGAAGCTTTCTTT. Its protein product is CASSGQPMNTEAFF. The rearrangement joins TRBV2 to TRBJ1-1; a weak D match, TRBD1 (5 bases). V was trimmed by 4 bases and J by 0 bases, leaving 9 bases between them. Germline CDR1 reads SNHLY; CDR2 reads FYNNEI. The CDR3 runs to 14 residues.

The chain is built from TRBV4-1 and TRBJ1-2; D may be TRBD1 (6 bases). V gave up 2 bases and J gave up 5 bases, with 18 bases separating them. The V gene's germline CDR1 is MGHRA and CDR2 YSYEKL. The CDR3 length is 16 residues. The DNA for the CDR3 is TGCGCCAGCAGCCAATCCCTACCTGGGACAAATTATGGCTACACCTTC. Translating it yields CASSQSLPGTNYGYTF.